Following are 32 T cell receptor beta chains from one sample sequenced in a study of blood T cell repertoires in COVID-19. The data were produced by immunoSEQ multiplex PCR, yet TCRdb's version contains in-frame clones alone and is incomplete. The sample yields tens of thousands of clones, 85% to 95% seen once. Sequenced material: peripheral blood. The source of these receptors is a woman over 75 with acute or convalescent COVID-19.

The chain has TRBV11-2 and TRBJ2-2, with 10 nucleotides matching TRBD2. Germline V CDR1 and CDR2: SGHAT, FQNNGV. This CDR3 has 15 amino acids. Trimming took 6 bases from V and 1 from J; bases not matched to a gene: 2. CDR3: CASRLAGVNTGELFF. The CDR3 DNA reads as TGTGCCAGCAGGCTAGCGGGAGTGAACACCGGGGAGCTGTTTTTT.

This clone has a handful of counts. This rearrangement joins TRBV30 to TRBJ2-1; D may be TRBD1 (5 bases). V lost 0 bases and J lost 7, with 10 bases in between. The CDR3 loop spans 13 amino acids. Germline V CDR1 and CDR2: GTSNPN, SVGIG (reference sequence). CDR3 DNA: TGTGCCTGGAGTGTACAGGATGGGAATGAGCAGTTCTTC. Its translation is CAWSVQDGNEQFF.

V gene TRBV27 combines with J gene TRBJ1-1; TRBD1 matches at 10 bases. Germline V lookup: CDR1 MNHEY, CDR2 SMNVEV (reference sequence). After removal of 3 bases from V and 1 base from J, the junction contained 14 bases not matched to a gene. The CDR3 covers 19 residues. This CDR3 is CASSFRPPLGTGANTEAFF. In nucleotides, the CDR3 is TGTGCCAGCAGTTTTCGTCCCCCCTTGGGGACAGGGGCGAACACTGAAGCTTTCTTT.

This sequence joins TRBV18 and TRBJ1-2, with D perhaps TRBD1 (6 bases). CDR3 size: 11 residues. CDR1 is KGHSH and CDR2 is LQKENI in the germline V gene. Between the trimmed V and J ends, which lost 3 bases and 8 bases, there was a span of 7 bases. CDR3 sequence: CASSPGQGYTF. The DNA for the CDR3 is TGTGCCAGCTCACCCGGACAGGGCTACACCTTC.

The chain recombines TRBV6-2 or TRBV6-3 with TRBJ2-7, with 13 bases lining up with TRBD2. This CDR3 region has 13 residues. Unmatched junction bases numbered 2, after V lost 5 bases and J lost 7 bases. The germline V gene has CDR1 MNHEY and CDR2 SVGEGT. The DNA for the CDR3 is TGTGCCAGCAGTCAGGGACTAGCGGGAGAGCAGTACTTC. Translation: CASSQGLAGEQYF.

This chain links TRBV5-1 with TRBJ2-2, with 7 positions matching TRBD1. This CDR3 region has 16 residues. Germline values: CDR1 SGHRS, CDR2 YFSETQ. With V trimmed by 4 bases and J by 2 bases, 8 bases remained unmatched. CDR3 in amino acids: CASSPGQTVNTGELFF. CDR3 in DNA: TGCGCCAGCAGCCCGGGACAGACCGTCAACACCGGGGAGCTGTTTTTT.

The gene calls are TRBV11-2 and TRBJ2-6; D gene uncertain. The length of the CDR3 is 15 residues. Germline CDR1 SGHAT, CDR2 FQNNGV. V lost 5 bases and J 0 bases, leaving 8 bases between the germline ends. The CDR3 here is CASSVAPSGANVLTF. CDR3 DNA sequence: TGTGCCAGCAGCGTAGCTCCCTCTGGGGCCAACGTCCTGACTTTC.

This clone has just one count. The V call is TRBV19, the J call TRBJ2-3; 9 nucleotides match TRBD2. This CDR3 has 17 residues. Trimming at V came to 1 base and at J to 4 bases, leaving 9 bases not matched to a gene. Germline values: CDR1 LNHDA, CDR2 SQIVND (reference sequence). The CDR3: CASSIVSGRNGPDTQYF. In nucleotides, the CDR3 is TGTGCCAGTAGTATAGTGAGCGGGAGGAATGGACCAGATACGCAGTATTTT.

This chain uses TRBV7-3 with TRBJ1-1; 8 positions match TRBD1. Trimming at V came to 5 bases and at J to 0 bases, leaving 5 bases not matched to a gene. CDR3 length: 15 residues. Per germline, CDR1 SGHTA and CDR2 FQGTGA. In DNA form, the CDR3 reads TGTGCCAGCAGCCCGGGACAGGCGGTGAACACTGAAGCTTTCTTT. This sequence encodes CASSPGQAVNTEAFF.

The chain links TRBV28 to TRBJ1-2; possibly TRBD1 for D (6 bases). Germline V gene data show CDR1 as MDHEN and CDR2 as SYDVKM. The CDR3 totals 12 residues. With 2 bases removed from V and 7 bases from J, the gap between germline ends came to 8 bases. The CDR3 bases are TGTGCCAGCAGTTTACCACAGGGTGGCTACACCTTC. It is translated as CASSLPQGGYTF.

The count of this clone is one. This sequence joins TRBV6-2 or TRBV6-3 and TRBJ2-5, with TRBD1 matching 7 bases. Germline V lookup: CDR1 MNHEY, CDR2 SVGEGT. This CDR3 is 15 amino acids long. V trimming: 3 bases; J trimming: 5 bases; junction bases outside the gene matches: 9. This CDR3 is CASSYEQGHAETQYF. In DNA form, the CDR3 reads TGTGCCAGCAGTTATGAACAGGGGCATGCGGAGACCCAGTACTTC.

This clone was observed once. This chain links TRBV2 with TRBJ2-1; D not certain. Trimming shortened V by 7 bases and J by 7 bases, and 20 bases separated the two germline ends. The CDR3 has 15 amino acids. Germline loops: CDR1 SNHLY, CDR2 FYNNEI. CDR3 DNA: TGTGCCAGCACTCCAACCTTCGGGTCGGCTAATGAGCAGTTCTTC. Translated, it gives CASTPTFGSANEQFF.

The chain couples TRBV29-1 to TRBJ2-1, with D perhaps matching TRBD1 (5 bases). CDR3 length: 11 residues. V was pared by 6 bases and J by 2 bases, with 5 bases between. The V gene's germline CDR1 is SQVTM and CDR2 ANQGSEA. The CDR3 is CSVDTYNEQFF. The DNA for the CDR3 is TGCAGCGTGGACACCTACAATGAGCAGTTCTTC.

The CDR3 spells CASSYSTGDYGYTF. The CDR3 region has the DNA TGTGCCAGCAGTTACTCAACAGGAGACTATGGCTACACCTTC. The chain has TRBV6-5 and TRBJ1-2; D perhaps matches TRBD1 (5 bases). The CDR3 length is 14 residues. V gave up 0 bases and J gave up 3 bases, with 8 bases separating them. Germline loops: CDR1 MNHEY, CDR2 SVGAGI.

V and J are TRBV30 and TRBJ1-3; D is perhaps TRBD1 (6 bases). The germline V gene has CDR1 GTSNPN and CDR2 SVGIG (reference sequence). The V and J ends lost 2 bases and 0 bases respectively, with 14 bases between them. This CDR3 comprises 16 residues. The CDR3 DNA sequence: TGTGCCTGGAGTCCACGGGGGGGCTCCTCTGGAAACACCATATATTTT. It encodes CAWSPRGGSSGNTIYF.

The chain links TRBV7-2 to TRBJ2-5; D is possibly TRBD1 (6 bases). The CDR3 is 14 residues long. The germline gives CDR1 SGHTA, CDR2 FQGNSA. V was pared by 7 bases and J by 4 bases, with 16 bases between. For the CDR3, the DNA is TGTGCCAGCAATCCACAGGGTGGAGGAGAGACCCAGTACTTC. Translation gives CASNPQGGGETQYF.

A single count supports this clone. The rearrangement joins TRBV18 to TRBJ1-1, with D hard to call. CDR1 is KGHSH and CDR2 is LQKENI in the germline V gene. V gave up 3 bases and J gave up 6 bases, with 5 bases separating them. The CDR3 sequence is 11 residues long. CDR3 sequence (DNA): TGTGCCAGCTCACCGGCTTCTGAAGCTTTCTTT. Protein sequence: CASSPASEAFF. The full variable domain, its missing parts supplied by reference TRBV18 and TRBJ1-1, is NAGVMQNPRHLVRRRGQEARLRCSPMKGHSHVYWYRQLPEEGLKFMVYLQKENIIDESGMPKERFSAEFPKEGPSILRIQQVVRGDSAAYFCASSPASEAFFGQGTRLTVV.

The table lists this clone with a count of one. CDR3 loop: CASSIKGTGMSPLHF. CDR3 nucleotide sequence: TGTGCCAGTAGCATAAAAGGGACAGGGATGTCACCCCTCCACTTT. The J gene is TRBJ1-6, the V gene TRBV19; 9 bases are a match to TRBD1. The CDR3 is 15 residues long. V was pared by 6 bases and J by 10 bases, with 10 bases of the junction left unmatched. In germline, CDR1 is LNHDA, CDR2 SQIVND (reference sequence).

This chain links TRBV27 with TRBJ1-6; D not resolved. CDR3 length equals 15 residues. Germline loops: CDR1 MNHEY, CDR2 SMNVEV (reference sequence). Trimming took 6 bases from V and 3 from J, leaving 12 bases between them. The CDR3 sequence: CASSQRAGYNSPLHF. The CDR3 DNA reads TGTGCCAGCAGCCAGAGGGCCGGCTATAATTCACCCCTCCACTTT.

V is TRBV11-3 and J is TRBJ2-1; TRBD2 aligns across 14 bases. Per germline, CDR1 SGHNT and CDR2 YENEEA. V lost 1 base to trimming and J lost 5 bases; unmatched junction nucleotides: 4. The length of the CDR3 is 17 residues. CDR3 coding DNA: TGTGCCAGCAGCTTAGGGACTAGCGGGAGGACCAACAATGAGCAGTTCTTC. It translates to CASSLGTSGRTNNEQFF.

CDR3 nucleotides: TGCGCCAGCAGCCTGACAGGGGACTATGGCTACACCTTC. Protein product: CASSLTGDYGYTF. The rearrangement joins TRBV5-1 to TRBJ1-2, with 8 bases that match TRBD1. This CDR3 has 13 residues. V shed 4 bases and J 3 bases; nucleotides not matched to a gene: 2. CDR1 is SGHRS, CDR2 YFSETQ, per germline.

The chain links TRBV29-1 to TRBJ1-1; TRBD1 aligns across 8 bases. The trim removed 3 bases at V and 9 bases at J, leaving 9 bases unmatched. Germline V CDR1 and CDR2: SQVTM, ANQGSEA. The CDR3 totals 13 residues. CDR3 DNA sequence: TGCAGCGTTGACGGTCCACAGGGGGGAAAAGCTTTCTTT. As protein: CSVDGPQGGKAFF.

V gene TRBV24-1 combines with J gene TRBJ2-7; TRBD1 aligns across 7 bases. V shed 2 bases and J 2 bases; nucleotides not matched to a gene: 5. Germline CDR1 and CDR2: KGHDR and SFDVKD. This CDR3 comprises 15 residues. Here the CDR3 reads CATSDSTGDPYEQYF. CDR3 DNA: TGTGCCACCAGTGATTCCACAGGGGACCCCTACGAGCAGTACTTC.

V usage is TRBV5-1 and J usage is TRBJ2-5, with 8 bases matching TRBD1. CDR3 length equals 15 residues. V dropped 4 bases and J dropped 0; count of bases not matched to a gene: 5. Germline CDR1 is SGHRS and CDR2 is YFSETQ. The chain's CDR3 is CASSHGTGYQETQYF. Here the CDR3 DNA reads TGCGCCAGCAGCCACGGGACAGGCTACCAAGAGACCCAGTACTTC.

The V call is TRBV6-5, the J call TRBJ1-1, with 7 bases lining up with TRBD1. This CDR3 has 14 residues. The ends lost 4 bases at V and 1 base at J; junction bases unmatched: 3. CDR1 and CDR2 (germline): MNHEY, SVGAGI. Written as DNA, the CDR3 is TGTGCCAGCAGTTTGACAGGGAGGAACACTGAAGCTTTCTTT. It yields the protein CASSLTGRNTEAFF.

The CDR3 protein is CASRKDRNTEAFF. CDR3 DNA: TGTGCCAGTAGGAAGGACAGGAACACTGAAGCTTTCTTT. The rearrangement uses TRBV19 and TRBJ1-1, with a possible D match to TRBD1 (6 bases). The CDR3 sequence is 13 residues long. The V gene's germline CDR1 is LNHDA and CDR2 SQIVND (reference sequence). Trimming removed 6 bases at V and 1 base at J, with 9 bases between.

The rearrangement joins TRBV4-2 to TRBJ2-7; D might be TRBD2 (5 bases). Trimming removed 2 bases at V and 4 bases at J, with 15 bases between. Germline values: CDR1 LGHNA, CDR2 YNFKEQ. The CDR3 runs to 15 residues. Here the CDR3 reads CASSQNLGREYEQYF. In DNA form, the CDR3 reads TGTGCCAGCAGCCAAAATCTAGGTAGGGAGTACGAGCAGTACTTC.

This clone has only a few counts. CDR3 DNA sequence: TGTGCCAGCAGCTTAGGTACAGGGCCCGATCAGCCCCAGCATTTT. It codes for CASSLGTGPDQPQHF. J is TRBJ1-5 and V is TRBV7-9; the D gene is possibly TRBD1 (6 bases). From germline, CDR1 is SEHNR and CDR2 FQNEAQ (reference sequence). The CDR3 totals 15 residues. The ends were cut back, 1 base at V and 5 bases at J, with 12 bases in the middle.

The chain employs TRBV3-1 (or the pseudogene TRBV3-2) and TRBJ2-3; 10 bases fit TRBD1. The CDR3 has 15 amino acids. Looked up from germline, CDR1 is LGHDT and CDR2 is YNNKEL (reference sequence). The V gene end was trimmed by 1 base and the J gene end by 3 bases; junction bases not matched to a gene: 1. CDR3 sequence reads: CASSQADRGTDTQYF. The CDR3 DNA is TGTGCCAGCAGCCAAGCGGACAGGGGGACAGATACGCAGTATTTT.

The chain combines TRBV29-1 with TRBJ1-1; 7 bases agree with TRBD1. Germline V gene sequence: CDR1 SQVTM, CDR2 ANQGSEA. Unmatched junction bases numbered 4, after V lost 0 bases and J lost 0 bases. CDR3 length equals 15 residues. The CDR3 spells CSVEDIGQVNTEAFF. The CDR3 DNA sequence: TGCAGCGTTGAAGATATAGGACAGGTGAACACTGAAGCTTTCTTT.

This chain connects TRBV6-2 or TRBV6-3 to TRBJ2-7; 14 nucleotides align to TRBD2. Trimming cost V 5 bases and J 11 bases; bases outside gene matches: 17. The CDR3 extends over 17 amino acids. Germline CDR1 reads MNHEY; CDR2 reads SVGEGT. The CDR3 DNA sequence: TGTGCCAGCAGTCTTCGGGGACTAGCGGGAGTTCCCTCTAGGAAGTACTTC. It yields the protein CASSLRGLAGVPSRKYF.

This sequence joins TRBV19 and TRBJ2-1, with TRBD2 matching over 8 bases. The CDR3 sequence is 12 residues long. V trimming: 4 bases; J trimming: 8 bases; junction bases outside the gene matches: 1. Per the germline V gene, CDR1 is LNHDA and CDR2 is SQIVND (reference sequence). In DNA form, the CDR3 reads TGTGCCAGTAGTAACGGGGGGGATGAGCAGTTCTTC. Translating gives CASSNGGDEQFF.